This T cell receptor beta chain was retrieved from a study of CD8 T cells in ankylosing spondylitis. Points from the study as a whole: Matched synovial fluid from ankylosing spondylitis patients was reported to be enriched for disease-linked clones. A TCR beta motif made of about 8 highly homologous variants seemed typical of ankylosing spondylitis blood.

About this clonotype itself: Its antigen remains unidentified.

TCRdb recomputed calls from the 5' RACE reads with MiXCR, one row per CDR3 protein. The table includes 350,000 to 450,000 distinct CDR3 sequences, 25% to 30% detected once. There are 13 residues in the CDR3. V was cut by 4 bases and J by 3 bases, with 10 bases left in between. Germline lookup yields CDR1 DFQATT and CDR2 SNEGSKA (reference sequence). This TCR was recovered from a male donor with ankylosing spondylitis. Sequencing was performed on blood, either unsorted or a sorted T cell fraction (not recorded which). The chain combines TRBV20-1 with TRBJ1-5; D is unclear. CDR3 coding DNA: TGCAGTGCTAAGGGCCAGAACAATCAGCCCCAGCATTTT. It is translated as CSAKGQNNQPQHF.